This T cell receptor beta chain was found in a study of CD8+ T cells in alopecia areata. Findings of the study overall: TCRs were shared less clearly across patients than in mice, possibly for HLA-related reasons.

Looked up from germline, CDR1 is SGHNT and CDR2 is YYREEE (reference sequence). The ends were cut back, 4 bases at V and 4 bases at J, with 18 bases in the middle. The CDR3 totals 15 residues. RNA was extracted and reverse transcribed into cDNA as the sequencing template. The method was immunoSEQ multiplex PCR; TCRdb's version includes in-frame clones alone and lacks a portion of them. Of 110,000 or so clones listed, less than 80% were seen once; the top ten hold about 3%. This clone has just a few counts. The antigen is undetermined. V usage is TRBV5-4 and J usage is TRBJ2-7; D perhaps matches TRBD1 (6 bases). Sequenced material: CD4+ T cells sorted from blood. This TCR was recovered from a human donor in good health. The CDR3 DNA follows: TGTGCCAGCAGCCCACCCGGCCAGGGGCGATACGAGCAGTACTTC. It encodes CASSPPGQGRYEQYF.